This T cell receptor beta chain was captured by sequencing in a study of Graves' ophthalmopathy and Graves' hyperthyroidism. General study points: In separating ophthalmopathy from stable hyperthyroidism, a 13-signature model achieved roughly 89% sensitivity and 81.08% specificity.

This clonotype was observed a few times. Its specificity is unknown. Investigators amplified TCR beta CDR3 regions from RNA transcripts. Following a first-round RT-PCR that used HTBI primers, a second-round multiplex PCR was carried out. TCRdb processed the multiplex PCR reads anew with MiXCR; each CDR3 protein has one entry. The table includes some 1.1 million distinct CDR3 sequences, roughly 35% detected once. Per the germline V gene, CDR1 is LNHDA and CDR2 is SQIVND (reference sequence). The CDR3 runs to 12 residues. The V segment lost 6 bases and the J segment 6 bases; nucleotides outside the gene matches: 1.

The sample comprised peripheral blood or thyroid tissue (not recorded which). This TCR was recovered from an adult man with Graves' hyperthyroidism. The gene calls are TRBV19 and TRBJ1-5; 8 nucleotides align to TRBD1. CDR3 residues: CASRTGAQPQHF. CDR3 nucleotides: TGTGCCAGTAGGACAGGGGCTCAGCCCCAGCATTTT.